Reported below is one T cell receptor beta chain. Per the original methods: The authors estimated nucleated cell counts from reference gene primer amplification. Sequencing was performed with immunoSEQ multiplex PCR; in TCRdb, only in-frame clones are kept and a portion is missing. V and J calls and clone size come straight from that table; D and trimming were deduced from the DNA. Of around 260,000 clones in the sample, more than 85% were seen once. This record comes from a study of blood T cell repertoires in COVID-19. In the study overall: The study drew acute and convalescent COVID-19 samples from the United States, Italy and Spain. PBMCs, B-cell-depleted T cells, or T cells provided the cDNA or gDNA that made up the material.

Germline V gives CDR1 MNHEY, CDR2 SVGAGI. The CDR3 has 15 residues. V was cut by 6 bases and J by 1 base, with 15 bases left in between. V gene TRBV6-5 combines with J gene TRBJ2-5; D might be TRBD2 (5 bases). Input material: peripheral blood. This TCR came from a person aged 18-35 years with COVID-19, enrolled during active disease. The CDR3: CASRREVGSQETQYF. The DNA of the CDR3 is TGTGCCAGCAGACGAGAGGTGGGGAGCCAAGAGACCCAGTACTTC.